One sample yielded the 21 T cell receptor beta chains listed below, sequenced in a study of cytomegalovirus exposure and HLA in healthy donors. Method: immunoSEQ multiplex PCR; TCRdb's copy keeps in-frame clones and lacks some. The table lists 70,000 or so clones, 85% to 95% of them singletons, with 1.5% to 2% in the top ten. Sequences were obtained from PBMCs. These receptors were collected from a woman under 30 in good health and CMV-seropositive.

The V and J genes are TRBV21-1 and TRBJ2-1; TRBD2 is the table's D call, not checked against the DNA. TRBV21-1 is a pseudogene. This CDR3 region has 22 residues. The CDR3 bases are TGTGCCAGCAGCAAAGAGAGGGCTCTTAAAACTAGGGAGCGGTTCTCCTACAATGAGCAGTTCTTC. This gives the protein CASSKERALKTRERFSYNEQFF.

This rearrangement joins TRBV2 to TRBJ1-5; 9 nucleotides match TRBD1. The V segment lost 1 base and the J segment 1 base; nucleotides outside the gene matches: 8. This CDR3 has 18 amino acids. CDR1 is SNHLY and CDR2 is FYNNEI in the germline V gene. CDR3 sequence (DNA): TGTGCCAGCAGTGAAGATGGGAGGACAGGGGAAAGCAATCAGCCCCAGCATTTT. Protein product: CASSEDGRTGESNQPQHF.

CDR3 sequence reads: CASSLVPGLATEQFF. The CDR3 coding sequence is TGTGCCAGCAGCTTAGTGCCGGGACTAGCCACTGAGCAGTTCTTC. The chain carries TRBV7-9 and TRBJ2-1, with 9 bases fitting TRBD2. The CDR3 has 15 residues. J lost 9 bases, V lost 1 base, and 7 bases had no gene match. Germline loops: CDR1 SEHNR, CDR2 FQNEAQ (reference sequence).

The sample holds one count of this clone. J is TRBJ1-2 and V is TRBV7-9; TRBD1 might be the D (5 bases). Trimming cost V 1 base and J 4 bases, with 16 bases left between them. There are 16 residues in the CDR3. The germline V gene encodes CDR1 SEHNR and CDR2 FQNEAQ (reference sequence). In DNA form, the CDR3 reads TGTGCCAGCAGCTTAGTGGGGGGAGAGCCCGGCTATGGCTACACCTTC. Residues: CASSLVGGEPGYGYTF.

The V call is TRBV19, the J call TRBJ2-3; D perhaps matches TRBD1 (5 bases). This CDR3 is 15 amino acids long. Germline CDR1 is LNHDA and CDR2 is SQIVND (reference sequence). V lost 1 base to trimming and J lost 2 bases, with 10 bases between them. The chain's CDR3 is CASSIGQGYTDTQYF. The CDR3 nucleotides are TGTGCCAGTAGTATAGGGCAGGGCTACACAGATACGCAGTATTTT. Variable domain in full (rest from reference TRBV19 and TRBJ2-3): DGGITQSPKYLFRKEGQNVTLSCEQNLNHDAMYWYRQDPGQGLRLIYYSQIVNDFQKGDIAEGYSVSREKKESFPLTVTSAQKNPTAFYLCASSIGQGYTDTQYFGPGTRLTVL.

This clone was detected only once. The same CDR3 arises from other DNA sequences in this sample as well. The gene calls are TRBV7-9 and TRBJ2-1; TRBD2 matches 8 bases. V was pared by 5 bases and J by 6 bases, with 6 bases of the junction left unmatched. Germline values: CDR1 SEHNR, CDR2 FQNEAQ (reference sequence). The CDR3 spans 14 residues. The CDR3 reads CASSPGLAGNEQFF. The CDR3 DNA is TGTGCCAGCAGCCCCGGACTAGCTGGCAATGAGCAGTTCTTC. The complete variable domain, with remaining parts taken from reference TRBV7-9 and TRBJ2-1, reads DTGVSQNPRHKITKRGQNVTFRCDPISEHNRLYWYRQTLGQGPEFLTYFQNEAQLEKSRLLSDRFSAERPKGSFSTLEIQRTEQGDSAMYLCASSPGLAGNEQFFGPGTRLTVL.

The V and J genes are TRBV5-6 and TRBJ2-1; D possibly corresponds to TRBD2 (6 bases). CDR1 SGHDT and CDR2 YYEEEE come from the germline V gene. The V gene lost 4 bases and the J gene lost 9 bases, with 14 bases spanning the gap. The CDR3 has 13 amino acids. CDR3 sequence (DNA): TGTGCCAGCAGCACAAGACTAGTTCTTGAGCAGTTCTTC. This encodes CASSTRLVLEQFF.

The chain couples TRBV20-1 to TRBJ2-7; D is unresolved. Germline lookup yields CDR1 DFQATT and CDR2 SNEGSKA (reference sequence). The CDR3 is 11 residues long. The ends were cut back, 3 bases at V and 6 bases at J, with 9 bases in the middle. The CDR3 loop is CSARARFEQYF. The CDR3 coding sequence is TGCAGTGCTAGGGCGAGGTTCGAGCAGTACTTC.

The CDR3: CASSPRASGSIDNEQFF. CDR3 bases: TGTGCCAGCTCACCACGAGCTAGCGGGAGTATTGATAATGAGCAGTTCTTC. This sequence joins TRBV18 and TRBJ2-1; 10 nucleotides align to TRBD2. Germline V gene lookup returns CDR1 KGHSH and CDR2 LQKENI. The CDR3 contains 17 residues. V trimming: 1 base; J trimming: 7 bases; junction bases outside the gene matches: 10.

The chain links TRBV7-8 to TRBJ1-6; weak D call: TRBD1 (6 bases). CDR1 and CDR2 from the germline V gene are SGHVS and FQNEAQ. The CDR3 is made up of 15 amino acids. The germline V and J ends were trimmed by 3 bases and 5 bases, with 11 bases remaining between them. CDR3: CASSFRDKHNSPLHF. The CDR3 DNA reads as TGTGCCAGCAGCTTCCGGGACAAGCATAATTCACCCCTCCACTTT.

This clone was observed a handful of times. CDR3 amino acids: CASSSSGPSYGEKLFF. The CDR3 DNA is TGCGCCAGCAGCTCGAGCGGGCCATCCTACGGTGAAAAACTGTTTTTT. This chain joins TRBV5-1 and TRBJ1-4; no definite D call. The CDR3 runs 16 residues. Germline V gene sequence: CDR1 SGHRS, CDR2 YFSETQ. Between the trimmed V and J ends, which lost 3 bases and 7 bases, there was a span of 19 bases.

The chain links TRBV2 to TRBJ1-5; D is unclear. The germline V gene has CDR1 SNHLY and CDR2 FYNNEI. The CDR3 spans 13 residues. Trimming pared 3 bases from V and 2 bases from J, leaving 5 bases between. The CDR3 nucleotides are TGTGCCAGCAGTGAGCTAGGCAATCAGCCCCAGCATTTT. Its translation: CASSELGNQPQHF.

The rearrangement uses TRBV9 and TRBJ2-3; D might be TRBD2 (5 bases). This CDR3 comprises 14 residues. Between the trimmed V and J ends, which lost 2 bases and 0 bases, there was a span of 7 bases. Germline loops: CDR1 SGDLS, CDR2 YYNGEE. DNA for the CDR3: TGTGCCAGCAGCGTCGAGGGAAGCACAGATACGCAGTATTTT. Protein: CASSVEGSTDTQYF.

The chain combines TRBV9 with TRBJ2-1, with 7 nucleotides matching TRBD1. The germline CDR1 and CDR2 sequences are SGDLS and YYNGEE. CDR3 size: 13 residues. The J segment lost 7 bases and the V segment lost 3 bases, leaving 4 bases of the junction unmatched. This CDR3 is CASSEGQPNEQFF. The CDR3 DNA reads TGTGCCAGCAGCGAGGGACAGCCGAATGAGCAGTTCTTC.

This clone has a single count. The chain links TRBV2 to TRBJ2-1, with 8 bases fitting TRBD1. The CDR3 consists of 14 residues. V was pared by 2 bases and J by 8 bases, with 5 bases of the junction left unmatched. Germline V gives CDR1 SNHLY, CDR2 FYNNEI. CDR3 coding DNA: TGTGCCAGCAGTGAATGGCAGGGGGCCGATGAGCAGTTCTTC. Protein product: CASSEWQGADEQFF. The complete variable domain, with remaining parts taken from reference TRBV2 and TRBJ2-1, reads EPEVTQTPSHQVTQMGQEVILRCVPISNHLYFYWYRQILGQKVEFLVSFYNNEISEKSEIFDDQFSVERPDGSNFTLKIRSTKLEDSAMYFCASSEWQGADEQFFGPGTRLTVL.

V gene TRBV7-9 combines with J gene TRBJ2-1, with 8 bases identical to TRBD2. The J segment lost 1 base and the V segment lost 5 bases, leaving 4 bases of the junction unmatched. Germline assignment: CDR1 SEHNR and CDR2 FQNEAQ (reference sequence). The CDR3 loop spans 15 amino acids. The CDR3 DNA reads TGTGCCAGCAGCCCTAGCGGGCCTTCCTACAATGAGCAGTTCTTC. This gives the protein CASSPSGPSYNEQFF.

The J gene is TRBJ2-1, the V gene TRBV5-4; weak D call: TRBD1 (5 bases). V was cut by 5 bases and J by 4 bases, with 10 bases left in between. Per the germline V gene, CDR1 is SGHNT and CDR2 is YYREEE (reference sequence). The CDR3 consists of 13 residues. The chain's CDR3 is CASRTDSYNEQFF. DNA of the CDR3: TGTGCCAGCAGAACCGACAGTTACAATGAGCAGTTCTTC.

The genes are TRBV30 and TRBJ1-5; D not certain. Germline lookup yields CDR1 GTSNPN and CDR2 SVGIG (reference sequence). V shed 3 bases and J shed 7 bases, with 13 bases lying between them. The CDR3 totals 13 residues. The CDR3 here is CAWSLHDGQPQHF. The DNA of the CDR3 is TGTGCCTGGAGCTTACATGACGGGCAGCCCCAGCATTTT.

The V call is TRBV5-1, the J call TRBJ2-1; 10 bases align to TRBD2. The CDR3 consists of 15 residues. V lost 4 bases to trimming and J lost 8 bases; unmatched junction nucleotides: 9. Germline lookup yields CDR1 SGHRS and CDR2 YFSETQ. CDR3 loop: CASSALAGAVDEQFF. In DNA form, the CDR3 reads TGCGCCAGCAGCGCCCTAGCGGGAGCGGTCGATGAGCAGTTCTTC.

V gene TRBV30 combines with J gene TRBJ1-1; no definite D call. This CDR3 comprises 12 residues. Germline lookup yields CDR1 GTSNPN and CDR2 SVGIG (reference sequence). Trimming stripped 4 bases from V and 4 bases from J, with 10 bases between. For the CDR3, the DNA is TGTGCCTGGACGGGCGGGCCCACTGAAGCTTTCTTT. Translating it yields CAWTGGPTEAFF.

This chain joins TRBV5-6 and TRBJ2-1; 13 bases align to TRBD2. This CDR3 comprises 16 residues. The V gene's germline CDR1 is SGHDT and CDR2 YYEEEE. With 1 base clipped from V and 9 bases from J, the junction kept 7 bases outside the gene matches. The CDR3 nucleotides are TGTGCCAGCAGCTTGCTCGGACTAGCGGGAGAAGGTGAGCAGTTCTTC. As protein: CASSLLGLAGEGEQFF.